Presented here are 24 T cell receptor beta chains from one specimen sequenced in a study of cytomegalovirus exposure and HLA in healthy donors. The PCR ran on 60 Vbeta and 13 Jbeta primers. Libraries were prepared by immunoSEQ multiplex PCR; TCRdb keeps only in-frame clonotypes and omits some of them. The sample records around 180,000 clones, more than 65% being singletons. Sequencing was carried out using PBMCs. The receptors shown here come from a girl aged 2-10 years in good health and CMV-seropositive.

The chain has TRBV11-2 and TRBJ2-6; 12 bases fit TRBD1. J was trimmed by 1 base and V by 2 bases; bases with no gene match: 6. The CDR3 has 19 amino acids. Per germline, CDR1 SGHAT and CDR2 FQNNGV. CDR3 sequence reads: CASSLRPGQGASGANVLTF. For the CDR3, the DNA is TGTGCCAGCAGCTTAAGGCCGGGACAGGGGGCTTCTGGGGCCAACGTCCTGACTTTC.

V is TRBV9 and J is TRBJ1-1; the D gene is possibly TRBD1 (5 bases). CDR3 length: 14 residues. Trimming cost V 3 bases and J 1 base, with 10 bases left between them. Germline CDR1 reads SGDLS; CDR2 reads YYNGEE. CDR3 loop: CASSGGTANTEAFF. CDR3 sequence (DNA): TGTGCCAGCAGCGGCGGGACGGCGAACACTGAAGCTTTCTTT. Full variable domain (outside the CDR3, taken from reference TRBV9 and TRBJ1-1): DSGVTQTPKHLITATGQRVTLRCSPRSGDLSVYWYQQSLDQGLQFLIQYYNGEERAKGNILERFSAQQFPDLHSELNLSSLELGDSALYFCASSGGTANTEAFFGQGTRLTVV.

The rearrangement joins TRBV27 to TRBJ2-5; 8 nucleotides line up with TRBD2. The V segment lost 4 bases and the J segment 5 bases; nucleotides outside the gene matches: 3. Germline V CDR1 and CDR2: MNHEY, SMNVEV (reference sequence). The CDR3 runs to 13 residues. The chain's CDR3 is CASSWAGGETQYF. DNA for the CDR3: TGTGCCAGCAGTTGGGCGGGAGGCGAGACCCAGTACTTC.

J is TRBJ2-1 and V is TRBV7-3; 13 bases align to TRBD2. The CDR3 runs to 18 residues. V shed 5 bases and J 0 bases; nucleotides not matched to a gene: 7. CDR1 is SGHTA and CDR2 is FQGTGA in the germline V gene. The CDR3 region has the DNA TGTGCCAGCAGCCCTGGACTAGCGGGGGTGCCCTCCTACAATGAGCAGTTCTTC. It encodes CASSPGLAGVPSYNEQFF. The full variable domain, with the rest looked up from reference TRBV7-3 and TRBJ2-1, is GAGVSQTPSNKVTEKGKYVELRCDPISGHTALYWYRQSLGQGPEFLIYFQGTGAADDSGLPNDRFFAVRPEGSVSTLKIQRTERGDSAVYLCASSPGLAGVPSYNEQFFGPGTRLTVL.

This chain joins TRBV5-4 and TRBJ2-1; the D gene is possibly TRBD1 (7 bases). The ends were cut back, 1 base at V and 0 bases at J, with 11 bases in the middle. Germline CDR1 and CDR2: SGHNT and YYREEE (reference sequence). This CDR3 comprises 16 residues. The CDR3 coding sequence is TGTGCCAGCAGCTTGCCAGGGGGAGGCTCCTACAATGAGCAGTTCTTC. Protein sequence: CASSLPGGGSYNEQFF.

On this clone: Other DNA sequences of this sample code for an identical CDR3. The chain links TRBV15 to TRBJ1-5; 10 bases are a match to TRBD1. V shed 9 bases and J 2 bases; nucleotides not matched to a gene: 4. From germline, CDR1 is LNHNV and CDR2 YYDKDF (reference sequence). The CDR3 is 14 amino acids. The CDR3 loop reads CATAGTGGNQPQHF. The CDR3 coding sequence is TGTGCCACAGCCGGGACAGGGGGCAATCAGCCCCAGCATTTT.

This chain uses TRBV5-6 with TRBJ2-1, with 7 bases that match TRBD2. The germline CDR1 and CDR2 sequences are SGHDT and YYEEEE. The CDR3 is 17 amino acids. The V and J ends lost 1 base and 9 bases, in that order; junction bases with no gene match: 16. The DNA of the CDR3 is TGTGCCAGCAGCTTGATGCTCCCCTGGGAGGGTTATACTGAGCAGTTCTTC. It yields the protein CASSLMLPWEGYTEQFF.

The CDR3 DNA reads as TGTGCTAGTGGTTTGGCTCTCCCGGGGGAACGGCCCCAGCATTTT. It yields the protein CASGLALPGERPQHF. The gene calls are TRBV12-5 and TRBJ1-5; maybe TRBD1 (5 bases). Trimming took off 1 base at V and 9 bases at J, with 16 bases between the two ends. The CDR3 runs to 15 residues. Per germline, CDR1 LGHNT and CDR2 FRNRAP.

The CDR3 DNA is TGTGCCAGCAGTTCCAGACAGGGGGCCTCAGATGAGCAGTTCTTC. This codes for CASSSRQGASDEQFF. This chain joins TRBV6-5 and TRBJ2-1, with 10 bases lining up with TRBD1. Germline assignment: CDR1 MNHEY and CDR2 SVGAGI. The CDR3 is 15 amino acids. V gave up 4 bases and J gave up 8 bases; unmatched junction bases: 8.

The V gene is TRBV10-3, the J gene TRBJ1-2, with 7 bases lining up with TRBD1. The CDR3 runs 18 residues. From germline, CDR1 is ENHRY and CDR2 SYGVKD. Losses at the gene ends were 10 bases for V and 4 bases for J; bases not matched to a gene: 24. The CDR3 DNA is TGTGCCACCCGGGACAGTATTGCTTTAGGGGCTCTTGCCTATGGCTACACCTTC. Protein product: CATRDSIALGALAYGYTF.

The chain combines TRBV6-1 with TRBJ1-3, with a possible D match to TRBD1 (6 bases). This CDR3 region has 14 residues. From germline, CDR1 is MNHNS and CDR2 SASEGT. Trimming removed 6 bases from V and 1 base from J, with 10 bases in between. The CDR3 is CASRKQGSGNTIYF. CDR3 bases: TGTGCCAGCAGGAAACAGGGATCTGGAAACACCATATATTTT.

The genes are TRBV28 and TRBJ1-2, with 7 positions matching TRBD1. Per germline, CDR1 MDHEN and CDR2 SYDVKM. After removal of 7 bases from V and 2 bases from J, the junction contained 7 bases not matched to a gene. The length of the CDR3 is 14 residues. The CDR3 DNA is TGTGCCAGCAAATTTGACAGGGAGAACTATGGCTACACCTTC. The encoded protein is CASKFDRENYGYTF.

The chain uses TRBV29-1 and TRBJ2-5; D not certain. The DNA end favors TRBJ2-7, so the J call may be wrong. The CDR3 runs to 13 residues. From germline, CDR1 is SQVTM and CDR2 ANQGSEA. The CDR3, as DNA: TGCAGCGTTGAAGACTCGCAGGCTTACGAGCAGTACTTC. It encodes CSVEDSQAYEQYF.

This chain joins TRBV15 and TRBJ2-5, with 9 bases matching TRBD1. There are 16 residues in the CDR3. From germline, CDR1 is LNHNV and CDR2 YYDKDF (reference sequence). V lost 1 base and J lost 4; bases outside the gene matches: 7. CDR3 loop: CATSRGNRGLRETQYF. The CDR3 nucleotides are TGTGCCACCAGCAGAGGGAACAGGGGGCTGAGAGAGACCCAGTACTTC.

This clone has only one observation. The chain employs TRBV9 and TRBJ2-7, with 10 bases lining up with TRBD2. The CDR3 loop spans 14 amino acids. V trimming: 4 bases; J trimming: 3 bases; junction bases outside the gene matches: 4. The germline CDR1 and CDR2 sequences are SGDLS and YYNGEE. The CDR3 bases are TGTGCCAGCAGCTCAAGCGGGAGGGACTACGAGCAGTACTTC. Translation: CASSSSGRDYEQYF.

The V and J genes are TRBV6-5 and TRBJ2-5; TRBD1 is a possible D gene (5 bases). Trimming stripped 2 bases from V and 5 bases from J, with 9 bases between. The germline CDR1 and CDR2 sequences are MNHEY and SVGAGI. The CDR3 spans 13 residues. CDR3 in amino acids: CASSYRGVETQYF. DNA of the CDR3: TGTGCCAGCAGTTACAGGGGTGTGGAGACCCAGTACTTC.

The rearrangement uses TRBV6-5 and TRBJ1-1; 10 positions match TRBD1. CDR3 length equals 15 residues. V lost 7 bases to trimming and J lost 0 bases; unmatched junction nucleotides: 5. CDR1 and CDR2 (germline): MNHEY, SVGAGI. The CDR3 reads CASKKTGGMNTEAFF. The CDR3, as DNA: TGTGCCAGCAAAAAGACAGGGGGCATGAACACTGAAGCTTTCTTT.

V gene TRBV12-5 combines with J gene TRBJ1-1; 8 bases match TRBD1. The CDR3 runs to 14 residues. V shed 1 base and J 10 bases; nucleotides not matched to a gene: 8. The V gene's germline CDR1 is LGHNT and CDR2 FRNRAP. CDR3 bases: TGTGCTAGTGGTTTGGCCGCCGACAGGGGACGAGCTTTCTTT. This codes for CASGLAADRGRAFF. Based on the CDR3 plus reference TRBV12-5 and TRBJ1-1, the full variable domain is DARVTQTPRHKVTEMGQEVTMRCQPILGHNTVFWYRQTMMQGLELLAYFRNRAPLDDSGMPKDRFSAEMPDATLATLKIQPSEPRDSAVYFCASGLAADRGRAFFGQGTRLTVV.

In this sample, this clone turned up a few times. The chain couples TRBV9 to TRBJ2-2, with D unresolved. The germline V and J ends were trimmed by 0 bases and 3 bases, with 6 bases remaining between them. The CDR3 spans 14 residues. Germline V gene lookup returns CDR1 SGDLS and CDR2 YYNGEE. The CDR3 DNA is TGTGCCAGCAGCGTAGGAGGCCACACCGGGGAGCTGTTTTTT. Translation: CASSVGGHTGELFF.

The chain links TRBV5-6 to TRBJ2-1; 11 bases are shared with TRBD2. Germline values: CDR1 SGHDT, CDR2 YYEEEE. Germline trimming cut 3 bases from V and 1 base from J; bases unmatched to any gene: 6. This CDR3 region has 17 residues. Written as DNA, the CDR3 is TGTGCCAGCAGCTGGGGACTAGCGGTTGTATCCTACAATGAGCAGTTCTTC. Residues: CASSWGLAVVSYNEQFF.

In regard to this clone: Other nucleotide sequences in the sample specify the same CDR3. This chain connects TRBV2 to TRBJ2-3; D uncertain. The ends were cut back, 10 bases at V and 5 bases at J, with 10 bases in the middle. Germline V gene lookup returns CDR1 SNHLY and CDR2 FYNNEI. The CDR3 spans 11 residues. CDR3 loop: CATGVGDTQYF. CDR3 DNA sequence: TGTGCCACAGGTGTGGGAGATACGCAGTATTTT.

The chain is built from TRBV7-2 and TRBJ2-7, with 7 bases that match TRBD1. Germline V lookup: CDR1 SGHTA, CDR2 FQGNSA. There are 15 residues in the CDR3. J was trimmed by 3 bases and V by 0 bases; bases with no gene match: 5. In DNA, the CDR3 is TGTGCCAGCAGCTTAGCGCTGGGACAGCTCTACGAGCAGTACTTC. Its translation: CASSLALGQLYEQYF.

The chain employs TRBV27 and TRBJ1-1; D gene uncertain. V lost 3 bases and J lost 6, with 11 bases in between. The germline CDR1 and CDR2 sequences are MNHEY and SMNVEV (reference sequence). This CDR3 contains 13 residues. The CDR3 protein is CASSFLGASEAFF. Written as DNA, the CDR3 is TGTGCCAGCAGTTTCCTGGGCGCCTCTGAAGCTTTCTTT.

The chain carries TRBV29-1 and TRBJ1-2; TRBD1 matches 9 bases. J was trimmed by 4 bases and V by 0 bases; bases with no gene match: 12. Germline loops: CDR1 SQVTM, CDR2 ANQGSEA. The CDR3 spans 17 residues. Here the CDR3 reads CSVEDVGQGPAGYGYTF. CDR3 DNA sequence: TGCAGCGTTGAAGATGTGGGACAGGGTCCCGCCGGCTATGGCTACACCTTC.